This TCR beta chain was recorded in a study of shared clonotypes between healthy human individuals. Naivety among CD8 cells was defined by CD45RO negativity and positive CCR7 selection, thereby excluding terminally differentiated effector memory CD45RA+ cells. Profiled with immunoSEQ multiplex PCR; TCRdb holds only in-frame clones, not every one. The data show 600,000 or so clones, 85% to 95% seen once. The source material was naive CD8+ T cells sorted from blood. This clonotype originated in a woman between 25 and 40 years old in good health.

The CDR3 DNA reads TGCAGCGTTGAACGGTGGCTAGCGGACTCCTACGAGCAGTACTTC. This gives the protein CSVERWLADSYEQYF. The rearrangement uses TRBV29-1 and TRBJ2-7; 7 nucleotides match TRBD2. V dropped 2 bases and J dropped 0; count of bases not matched to a gene: 7. This CDR3 is 15 amino acids long. The germline gives CDR1 SQVTM, CDR2 ANQGSEA.